These T cell receptor beta chains were read from a single sample in a study of beta chain features in type 1 diabetes. This table comes from immunoSEQ multiplex PCR, and its TCRdb copy is limited to in-frame clones, with some not included. The data show under 800,000 clones, around 15% seen once. The sample consisted of naive CD4+ T cells from blood. The receptor set was obtained from a man between 18 and 35 years old in good health. Each CDR3 is given with its conserved first and last residue. A D gene is named only where the DNA matches it firmly. Where a row states a size, it is once, few, many or the class of an expanded clone; other rows omit it.

CDR3nt: TGTGCCAGCAGCTTAAGGGAGAACACTGAAGCTTTCTTT
CDR3aa: CASSLRENTEAFF
abundance: few
v_gene: TRBV11-2
d_gene: NA
j_gene: TRBJ1-1

CDR3nt: TGTGCCAGCAGCCGGCGGGAGGGCGGGGAGCTGTTTTTT
CDR3aa: CASSRREGGELFF
abundance: NA
v_gene: TRBV9
d_gene: TRBD2
j_gene: TRBJ2-2

CDR3nt: TGTGCCAGCAGCTCTCAGCCCTCCTACGAGCAGTACTTC
CDR3aa: CASSSQPSYEQYF
abundance: NA
v_gene: TRBV9
d_gene: NA
j_gene: TRBJ2-7

CDR3nt: TGTGCCAGCAGCTTCGGGCGACGTCGCGTCACAGATACGCAGTATTTT
CDR3aa: CASSFGRRRVTDTQYF
abundance: few
v_gene: TRBV7-2
d_gene: NA
j_gene: TRBJ2-3

CDR3nt: TGTGCCACCAGCACACCCCGGGGGGGATCGATAAGGAATGAGCAGTTCTTC
CDR3aa: CATSTPRGGSIRNEQFF
abundance: NA
v_gene: TRBV15
d_gene: TRBD2
j_gene: TRBJ2-1

CDR3nt: TGTGCCAGCAGCCCGTCTCAAGGGATAAGCACCGGGGAGCTGTTTTTT
CDR3aa: CASSPSQGISTGELFF
abundance: NA
v_gene: TRBV5-4
d_gene: NA
j_gene: TRBJ2-2

CDR3nt: TGTGCCGGAATCTTGGGACACTGGAACACTGAAGCTTTCTTT
CDR3aa: CAGILGHWNTEAFF
abundance: NA
v_gene: TRBV2
d_gene: NA
j_gene: TRBJ1-1

CDR3nt: TGCGCCAGCAGCCGCATCGTAGCGGGAGTGTCCTACGAGCAGTACTTC
CDR3aa: CASSRIVAGVSYEQYF
abundance: few
v_gene: TRBV4-1
d_gene: TRBD2
j_gene: TRBJ2-7

CDR3nt: TGCAGCGTTGCGGGTCCCGGGGGCAATTTGGAGACCCAGTACTTC
CDR3aa: CSVAGPGGNLETQYF
abundance: NA
v_gene: TRBV29-1
d_gene: NA
j_gene: TRBJ2-5

CDR3nt: TGTGCCACCGCCCGAGACAGGGGAGTTCCCTACGAGCAGTACTTC
CDR3aa: CATARDRGVPYEQYF
abundance: NA
v_gene: TRBV15
d_gene: TRBD1
j_gene: TRBJ2-7

CDR3nt: TGCAGCGAAGCGACCGACAGGGCGACAGATACGCAGTATTTT
CDR3aa: CSEATDRATDTQYF
abundance: few
v_gene: TRBV29-1
d_gene: TRBD1
j_gene: TRBJ2-3

CDR3nt: TGCGCCAGCAGCCAACAGGGGAGGGAGACCCAGTACTTC
CDR3aa: CASSQQGRETQYF
abundance: few
v_gene: TRBV4-1
d_gene: NA
j_gene: TRBJ2-5

CDR3nt: TGTGCCAGCAGCACCCGGGACAGGTTCTACAATGAGCAGTTCTTC
CDR3aa: CASSTRDRFYNEQFF
abundance: NA
v_gene: TRBV9
d_gene: TRBD1
j_gene: TRBJ2-1

CDR3nt: TGTGCCAGCGGCCTAGCGGCTAGCACAGATACGCAGTATTTT
CDR3aa: CASGLAASTDTQYF
abundance: NA
v_gene: TRBV6-5
d_gene: TRBD2
j_gene: TRBJ2-3

CDR3nt: TGTGCCACCAGCAGCACGGCTATTAATGAAAAACTGTTTTTT
CDR3aa: CATSSTAINEKLFF
abundance: few
v_gene: TRBV15
d_gene: NA
j_gene: TRBJ1-4

CDR3nt: TGTGCCAGCAGCCCTATGACAGCTAACTATGGCTACACCTTC
CDR3aa: CASSPMTANYGYTF
abundance: few
v_gene: TRBV9
d_gene: NA
j_gene: TRBJ1-2

CDR3nt: TGTGCCATCAGTCAGGGGTATAGGGAGACCCAGTACTTC
CDR3aa: CAISQGYRETQYF
abundance: many
v_gene: TRBV10-3
d_gene: NA
j_gene: TRBJ2-5

CDR3nt: TGTGCCTGGAGTGTGCTCAGGGGAAGGTTGGATGAGCAGTTCTTC
CDR3aa: CAWSVLRGRLDEQFF
abundance: NA
v_gene: TRBV30
d_gene: NA
j_gene: TRBJ2-1

CDR3nt: TGCGCCAGCAGCCCTCTCGCGGGGGCGGCCTACGAGCAGTACTTC
CDR3aa: CASSPLAGAAYEQYF
abundance: few
v_gene: TRBV5-1
d_gene: NA
j_gene: TRBJ2-7

CDR3nt: TGTGCCAGCAGCTTAGAGAGGAACACCGGGGAGCTGTTTTTT
CDR3aa: CASSLERNTGELFF
abundance: NA
v_gene: TRBV11-2
d_gene: NA
j_gene: TRBJ2-2

CDR3nt: TGTGCTAGTGGATTCTCCCGAGGGGGACTAGCCTCAAACAATGAGCAGTTCTTC
CDR3aa: CASGFSRGGLASNNEQFF
abundance: NA
v_gene: TRBV12-5
d_gene: TRBD2
j_gene: TRBJ2-1

CDR3nt: TGTGCCTGGAGTGTAATTAATACACGCCTGGGCTATGGCTACACCTTC
CDR3aa: CAWSVINTRLGYGYTF
abundance: few
v_gene: TRBV30
d_gene: NA
j_gene: TRBJ1-2

CDR3nt: TGTGCCAGCACCCTTCAGGCAGGGGACTATGGCTACACCTTC
CDR3aa: CASTLQAGDYGYTF
abundance: NA
v_gene: TRBV5-4
d_gene: NA
j_gene: TRBJ1-2

CDR3nt: TGTGCCAGCTCACCACGGGGGTCCACTGAAGCTTTCTTT
CDR3aa: CASSPRGSTEAFF
abundance: NA
v_gene: TRBV18
d_gene: NA
j_gene: TRBJ1-1

CDR3nt: TGTGCCAGCTCACCTGGGACCTACGAGCAGTACTTC
CDR3aa: CASSPGTYEQYF
abundance: many
v_gene: TRBV18
d_gene: NA
j_gene: TRBJ2-7

CDR3nt: TGTGCCAGCAGCTTCAACGGTCCCACCGGGGAGCTGTTTTTT
CDR3aa: CASSFNGPTGELFF
abundance: NA
v_gene: TRBV7-3
d_gene: NA
j_gene: TRBJ2-2

CDR3nt: TGTGCCAGCAGCCCATTGGACAGAAGTAATGAAAAACTGTTTTTT
CDR3aa: CASSPLDRSNEKLFF
abundance: few
v_gene: TRBV27
d_gene: NA
j_gene: TRBJ1-4

CDR3nt: TGTGCCTGGAGTGAGGGCAATCAGCCCCAGCATTTT
CDR3aa: CAWSEGNQPQHF
abundance: few
v_gene: TRBV30
d_gene: NA
j_gene: TRBJ1-5

CDR3nt: TGTGCCAGCAGCCAACGGGGACAGCTTATGAACACTGAAGCTTTCTTT
CDR3aa: CASSQRGQLMNTEAFF
abundance: few
v_gene: TRBV4-2
d_gene: TRBD1
j_gene: TRBJ1-1

CDR3nt: TGTGCCATCAGTGCTCTGTATAGCAATCAGCCCCAGCATTTT
CDR3aa: CAISALYSNQPQHF
abundance: NA
v_gene: TRBV10-3
d_gene: NA
j_gene: TRBJ1-5

CDR3nt: TGCGCCAGCAGCCACCGTGAAAAACTGTTTTTT
CDR3aa: CASSHREKLFF
abundance: few
v_gene: TRBV4-3
d_gene: NA
j_gene: TRBJ1-4

CDR3nt: TGTGCCAGCTCATCTCGACAGGTCAACACTGAAGCTTTCTTT
CDR3aa: CASSSRQVNTEAFF
abundance: NA
v_gene: TRBV18
d_gene: NA
j_gene: TRBJ1-1

CDR3nt: TGTGCCAGCAGTGTCACGGTCCCTAGGGAGCAGTTCTTC
CDR3aa: CASSVTVPREQFF
abundance: few
v_gene: TRBV28
d_gene: NA
j_gene: TRBJ2-1

CDR3nt: TGTGCCAGCAGTCCCGGACAGGCGATCACAGATACGCAGTATTTT
CDR3aa: CASSPGQAITDTQYF
abundance: few
v_gene: TRBV2
d_gene: TRBD1
j_gene: TRBJ2-3

CDR3nt: TGTGCCTGGAGTGTAGGTGGGACCCAGTACTTC
CDR3aa: CAWSVGGTQYF
abundance: NA
v_gene: TRBV30
d_gene: NA
j_gene: TRBJ2-5

CDR3nt: TGTGCCAGCAGCCCCTCTGGACAGGGCGACAGCAATCAGCCCCAGCATTTT
CDR3aa: CASSPSGQGDSNQPQHF
abundance: NA
v_gene: TRBV4-2
d_gene: TRBD1
j_gene: TRBJ1-5

CDR3nt: TGTGCCAGCAGCTTACTAGCGGGAGGACGCTCCGAGCAGTACTTC
CDR3aa: CASSLLAGGRSEQYF
abundance: few
v_gene: TRBV7-2
d_gene: TRBD2
j_gene: TRBJ2-7

CDR3nt: TGTGCCAGCAGAAAACTGGACAGGGGCCGTGGCTACACCTTC
CDR3aa: CASRKLDRGRGYTF
abundance: NA
v_gene: TRBV11-2
d_gene: TRBD1
j_gene: TRBJ1-2

CDR3nt: TGTGCCAGCAGCCAAGAAGCAGATACGCAGTATTTT
CDR3aa: CASSQEADTQYF
abundance: NA
v_gene: TRBV4-2
d_gene: NA
j_gene: TRBJ2-3

CDR3nt: TGCGCCAGCAGCCAAGCCCCAGGGGGCTTCAGCAATCAGCCCCAGCATTTT
CDR3aa: CASSQAPGGFSNQPQHF
abundance: NA
v_gene: TRBV4-1
d_gene: TRBD1
j_gene: TRBJ1-5

CDR3nt: TGTGCCAGCAGGGGTTACTCTGGGGCCAACGTCCTGACTTTC
CDR3aa: CASRGYSGANVLTF
abundance: few
v_gene: TRBV9
d_gene: NA
j_gene: TRBJ2-6

CDR3nt: TGTGCCAGCTCACCACAAGGACAGGGCTATGGCTACACCTTC
CDR3aa: CASSPQGQGYGYTF
abundance: few
v_gene: TRBV18
d_gene: TRBD1
j_gene: TRBJ1-2

CDR3nt: TGCAGCGTTGAAGTAAATGGGGTGAACACCGGGGAGCTGTTTTTT
CDR3aa: CSVEVNGVNTGELFF
abundance: few
v_gene: TRBV29-1
d_gene: NA
j_gene: TRBJ2-2

CDR3nt: TGTGCCAGCACCCGGGTGGGGGAGCAGTATTTT
CDR3aa: CASTRVGEQYF
abundance: few
v_gene: TRBV6-5
d_gene: NA
j_gene: TRBJ2-3

CDR3nt: TGCGCCAGCAGTCCGATGCCTGCGCCCCAGCATTTT
CDR3aa: CASSPMPAPQHF
abundance: many
v_gene: TRBV23-1
d_gene: NA
j_gene: TRBJ1-5

CDR3nt: TGTGCCAGCAGTGGGAGATCTGGGGCCAACGTCCTGACTTTC
CDR3aa: CASSGRSGANVLTF
abundance: NA
v_gene: TRBV27
d_gene: NA
j_gene: TRBJ2-6

CDR3nt: TGTGCCAGCAGCTCGTACTCTGGGGCCAACGTCCTGACTTTC
CDR3aa: CASSSYSGANVLTF
abundance: few
v_gene: TRBV28
d_gene: NA
j_gene: TRBJ2-6

CDR3nt: TGTGCCAGCAGCCCAACAGCGGCGGTGAACACTGAAGCTTTCTTT
CDR3aa: CASSPTAAVNTEAFF
abundance: few
v_gene: TRBV7-3
d_gene: NA
j_gene: TRBJ1-1